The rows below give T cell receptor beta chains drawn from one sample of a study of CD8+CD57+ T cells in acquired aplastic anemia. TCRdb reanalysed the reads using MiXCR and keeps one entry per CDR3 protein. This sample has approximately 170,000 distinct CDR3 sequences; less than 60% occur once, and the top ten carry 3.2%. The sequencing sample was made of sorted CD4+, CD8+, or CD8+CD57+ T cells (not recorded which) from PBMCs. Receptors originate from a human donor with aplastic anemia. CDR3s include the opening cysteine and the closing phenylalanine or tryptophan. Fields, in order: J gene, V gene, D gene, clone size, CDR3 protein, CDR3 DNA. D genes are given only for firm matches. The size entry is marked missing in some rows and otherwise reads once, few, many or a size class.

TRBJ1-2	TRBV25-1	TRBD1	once	CASSGETGAVVGGYTF	TGTGCCAGCAGTGGGGAGACAGGGGCCGTAGTTGGTGGCTACACCTTC
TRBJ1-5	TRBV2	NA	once	CASSEGRASNQPQHF	TGTGCCAGCAGTGAAGGCAGGGCGAGCAATCAGCCCCAGCATTTT
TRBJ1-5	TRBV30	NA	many	CAWSSRGYQPQHF	TGTGCCTGGAGTTCAAGGGGGTATCAGCCCCAGCATTTT
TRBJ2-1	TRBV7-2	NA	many	CAIGRGTDQYNEQFF	TGTGCCATAGGGCGCGGGACGGACCAATACAATGAGCAGTTCTTC
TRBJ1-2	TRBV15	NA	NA	CATSSLNRDPHGYTF	TGTGCCACCAGCAGCTTAAACCGGGACCCCCATGGCTACACCTTC
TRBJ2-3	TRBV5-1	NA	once	CASSPGRGGTDTQYF	TGCGCCAGCAGCCCGGGGCGAGGGGGCACAGATACGCAGTATTTT
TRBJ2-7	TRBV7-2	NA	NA	CASSLAGSGEQYF	TGTGCCAGCAGCTTAGCTGGATCGGGGGAGCAGTACTTC
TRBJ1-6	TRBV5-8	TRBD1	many	CASSPDRGFGSPLHF	TGTGCCAGCAGCCCGGACAGGGGGTTTGGTTCACCCCTCCACTTT
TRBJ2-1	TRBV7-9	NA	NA	CASSPMSREQFF	TGTGCCAGCAGCCCCATGTCGAGGGAGCAGTTCTTC
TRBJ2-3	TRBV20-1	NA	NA	CSASGSDTQYF	TGCAGTGCTAGCGGGTCAGATACGCAGTATTTT
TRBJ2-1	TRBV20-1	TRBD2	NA	CSATPGLAGYNEQFF	TGCAGTGCCACTCCGGGACTAGCGGGCTACAATGAGCAGTTCTTC
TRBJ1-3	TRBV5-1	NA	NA	CASSLAGCGNTIYF	TGCGCCAGCAGCTTGGCTGGATGTGGAAACACCATATATTTT
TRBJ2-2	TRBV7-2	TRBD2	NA	CASRASGNTGELFF	TGTGCCAGCAGAGCTAGCGGCAACACCGGGGAGCTGTTTTTT
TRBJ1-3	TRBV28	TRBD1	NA	CASTDGTGGNTIYF	TGTGCCAGCACCGATGGGACAGGAGGAAACACCATATATTTT
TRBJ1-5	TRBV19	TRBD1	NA	CASSIVGRGQSQPQHF	TGTGCCAGTAGTATAGTAGGAAGGGGGCAGAGTCAGCCCCAGCATTTT
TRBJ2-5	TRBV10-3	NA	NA	CAVGAATGGQETQYF	TGTGCCGTCGGAGCGGCGACAGGAGGCCAAGAGACCCAGTACTTC
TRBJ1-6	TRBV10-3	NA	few	CAIRTDSHNSPLHF	TGTGCCATCAGGACAGACAGCCATAATTCACCCCTCCACTTT
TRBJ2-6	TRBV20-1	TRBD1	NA	CSANQEPGQGYSGANVLTF	TGCAGTGCTAACCAGGAACCGGGACAGGGATACTCTGGGGCCAACGTCCTGACTTTC
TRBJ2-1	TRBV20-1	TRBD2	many	CSASPASGSYNEQFF	TGCAGTGCTTCTCCCGCTAGCGGCTCCTACAATGAGCAGTTCTTC
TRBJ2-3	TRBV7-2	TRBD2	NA	CASSPRLAGDTQYF	TGTGCCAGCAGCCCTCGACTAGCGGGGGATACGCAGTATTTT
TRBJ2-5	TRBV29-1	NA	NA	CSAAGPQETQYF	TGCAGCGCCGCGGGGCCTCAAGAGACCCAGTACTTC
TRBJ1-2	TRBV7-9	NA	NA	CASATNYGYTF	TGTGCCAGCGCCACCAACTATGGCTACACCTTC
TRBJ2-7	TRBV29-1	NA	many	CSVGYSYEQYF	TGCAGCGTAGGATACTCCTACGAGCAGTACTTC
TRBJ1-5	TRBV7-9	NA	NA	CASSGGREDQPQHF	TGTGCCAGCAGCGGCGGCAGGGAGGATCAGCCCCAGCATTTT
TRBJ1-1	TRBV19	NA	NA	CASSMTENTEAFF	TGTGCCAGTAGTATGACAGAGAACACTGAAGCTTTCTTT
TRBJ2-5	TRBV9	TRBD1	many	CASSLTGGKETQYF	TGTGCCAGCAGCCTGACAGGGGGCAAAGAGACCCAGTACTTC
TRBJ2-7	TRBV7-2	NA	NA	CASSLGTAPSYEQYF	TGTGCCAGCAGCTTAGGGACAGCTCCCTCCTACGAGCAGTACTTC
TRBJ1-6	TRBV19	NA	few	CASSMGRTAPLHF	TGTGCCAGTAGTATGGGCAGAACAGCACCCCTCCACTTT
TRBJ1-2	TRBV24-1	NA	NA	CATSDPDRDYGYTF	TGTGCCACCAGTGATCCGGACAGAGACTATGGCTACACCTTC
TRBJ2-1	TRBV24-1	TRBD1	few	CATSDEETGTNERSF	TGTGCCACCAGTGATGAGGAGACAGGGACCAATGAGCGGTCCTTC
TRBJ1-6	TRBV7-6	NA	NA	CASSLNLNSPLHF	TGTGCCAGCAGCTTAAATCTAAATTCACCCCTCCACTTT
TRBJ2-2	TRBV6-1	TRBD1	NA	CASGGTGDTGELFF	TGTGCCAGCGGCGGGACAGGGGATACCGGGGAGCTGTTTTTT
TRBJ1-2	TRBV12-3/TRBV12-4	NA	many	CASSLKTGYGYTF	TGTGCCAGCAGTTTAAAGACAGGTTATGGCTACACCTTC
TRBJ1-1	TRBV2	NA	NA	CASRPSGNPEAFF	TGTGCCAGCAGACCCTCGGGGAACCCTGAAGCTTTCTTT
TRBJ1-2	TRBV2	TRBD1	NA	CASSYRDRANYGYTF	TGTGCCAGCAGTTACCGGGACAGGGCTAACTATGGCTACACCTTC
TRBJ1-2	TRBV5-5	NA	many	CASSLSGQSYGYTF	TGTGCCAGCAGCTTGAGTGGGCAGTCCTATGGCTACACCTTC
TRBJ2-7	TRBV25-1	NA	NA	CASTKQGYYEQYF	TGTGCCAGCACGAAACAGGGATACTACGAGCAGTACTTC
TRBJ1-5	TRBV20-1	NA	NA	CSVSGVGSNQPQHF	TGCAGTGTTTCGGGAGTGGGAAGCAATCAGCCCCAGCATTTT
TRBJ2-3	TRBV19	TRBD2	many	CASSILAGGSTDTQYF	TGTGCCAGTAGTATCCTAGCGGGAGGAAGCACAGATACGCAGTATTTT
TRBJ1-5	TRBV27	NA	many	CASSSRQISNQPQHF	TGTGCCAGCAGTTCAAGACAAATTAGCAATCAGCCCCAGCATTTT
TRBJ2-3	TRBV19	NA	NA	CASSPTSVTDTQYF	TGTGCCAGTAGCCCGACGTCCGTCACAGATACGCAGTATTTT
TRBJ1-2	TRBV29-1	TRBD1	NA	CSADGQDYYGYTF	TGCAGCGCAGATGGACAGGACTACTATGGCTACACCTTC
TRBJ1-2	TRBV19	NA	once	CASSSQPRSGNYGYTF	TGTGCCAGTAGCTCTCAACCCCGGTCCGGCAACTATGGCTACACCTTC
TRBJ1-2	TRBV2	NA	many	CASSENSHYGYTF	TGTGCCAGCAGTGAAAACAGCCACTATGGCTACACCTTC
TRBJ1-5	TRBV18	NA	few	CASSPEAGAGLSNQPQHF	TGTGCCAGCTCACCGGAGGCAGGGGCCGGTTTGAGCAATCAGCCCCAGCATTTT
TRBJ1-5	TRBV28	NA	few	CASSLTPGHHPHF	TGTGCCAGCAGTCTAACGCCGGGACACCACCCGCATTTT
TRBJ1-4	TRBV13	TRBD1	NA	CARFRQGPINEKLFF	TGTGCCAGGTTCCGACAGGGGCCTATTAATGAAAAACTGTTTTTT